A selection of T cell receptor beta chains follows, all from one sample in a study of cytomegalovirus exposure and HLA in healthy donors. This table comes from immunoSEQ multiplex PCR, and its TCRdb copy is limited to in-frame clones, with some not included. The table shows 130,000 or so clones, with 60% to 85% occurring only once. The sample taken for sequencing was PBMCs. Every receptor here comes from a woman under 30 in good health and CMV-seronegative. Both conserved end residues are part of each CDR3. A D gene is named only where the DNA matches it firmly. Clone size is stated in some rows and not others, as once, few, many or a class when expanded.

d_call,v_call,j_call,clone_size,cdr3_aa,cdr3_nt
-,TRBV4-1,TRBJ2-1,few,CASSQIAPGNEQFF,TGCGCCAGCAGCCAAATAGCGCCCGGAAATGAGCAGTTCTTC
-,TRBV2,TRBJ2-5,-,CASSLTLLRETQYF,TGTGCCAGCAGTCTCACGCTCCTCAGGGAGACCCAGTACTTC
-,TRBV27,TRBJ2-1,-,CASSSFLFIDEQFF,TGTGCCAGCAGTTCGTTCTTGTTTATAGATGAGCAGTTCTTC
-,TRBV9,TRBJ2-3,-,CASSAQPGDTQYF,TGTGCCAGCAGCGCCCAACCGGGGGATACGCAGTATTTT
TRBD2,TRBV6-5,TRBJ2-5,-,CASSSSGTYQETQYF,TGTGCCAGCAGTTCTAGCGGGACCTATCAAGAGACCCAGTACTTC
TRBD1,TRBV6-5,TRBJ1-2,-,CASSLRQGYGYTF,TGTGCCAGCAGTTTGCGACAGGGATATGGCTACACCTTC
-,TRBV5-4,TRBJ2-3,once,CASSLGGTDTQYF,TGTGCCAGCAGCTTGGGAGGGACAGATACGCAGTATTTT
-,TRBV7-9,TRBJ2-2,-,CASSLSTGAGELFF,TGTGCCAGCAGCTTAAGCACGGGGGCCGGGGAGCTGTTTTTT
-,TRBV21-1,TRBJ1-1,-,CASSPDGTGVEAFF,TGTGCCAGCAGCCCCGATGGGACAGGGGTTGAAGCTTTCTTT
TRBD2,TRBV2,TRBJ2-2,-,CASRTGTSIGELFF,TGTGCCAGCAGGACCGGGACTAGCATCGGGGAGCTGTTTTTT
-,TRBV27,TRBJ1-1,-,CASLPRGLMNTEAFF,TGTGCCAGCCTTCCCAGAGGGCTCATGAACACTGAAGCTTTCTTT
TRBD1,TRBV5-1,TRBJ2-7,-,CASSLKQGASYEQYF,TGCGCCAGCAGCTTGAAGCAGGGGGCGTCGTACGAGCAGTACTTC
-,TRBV6-6,TRBJ2-3,-,CASTSVDTQYF,TGTGCCAGCACCAGCGTAGATACGCAGTATTTT
TRBD1,TRBV30,TRBJ1-4,-,CAWSPRQGPNEKLFF,TGTGCCTGGAGCCCCCGACAGGGCCCTAATGAAAAACTGTTTTTT
-,TRBV2,TRBJ2-5,-,CASVGHYQETQYF,TGTGCCAGCGTGGGACATTACCAAGAGACCCAGTACTTC
TRBD1,TRBV29-1,TRBJ2-3,few,CSVSPDGQGTQYF,TGCAGCGTTTCCCCAGACGGACAGGGGACGCAGTATTTT
-,TRBV7-9,TRBJ1-2,-,CASGGGMGYGYTF,TGTGCCAGCGGCGGGGGTATGGGGTATGGCTACACCTTC
-,TRBV19,TRBJ2-1,-,CASSMGRSSYNEQFF,TGTGCCAGTAGTATGGGGAGGAGCTCCTACAATGAGCAGTTCTTC
TRBD1,TRBV7-9,TRBJ2-7,-,CASSSLTGTGDEQYF,TGTGCCAGCAGCTCCCTTACCGGGACAGGGGACGAGCAGTACTTC
-,TRBV30,TRBJ1-5,-,CAWGGGAQGPQHF,TGTGCCTGGGGGGGAGGGGCCCAGGGGCCCCAGCATTTT
TRBD2,TRBV5-1,TRBJ2-7,-,CASSASGSNYEQYF,TGCGCCAGCAGCGCCAGCGGGAGTAACTACGAGCAGTACTTC
TRBD1,TRBV5-1,TRBJ1-1,-,CASSSGQGYRYTEAFF,TGCGCCAGCAGCTCGGGACAGGGGTATAGGTACACTGAAGCTTTCTTT
-,TRBV19,TRBJ2-2,-,CASSIFVGELFF,TGTGCCAGTAGTATTTTCGTCGGGGAGCTGTTTTTT
TRBD1,TRBV10-3,TRBJ1-2,few,CAISLTGGNYGYTF,TGTGCCATCAGTTTGACAGGGGGAAACTATGGCTACACCTTC
-,TRBV5-4,TRBJ1-1,-,CASSRTDRRNTEAFF,TGTGCCAGCAGCCGGACGGACAGACGGAACACTGAAGCTTTCTTT
-,TRBV9,TRBJ2-1,-,CASSPTGYNEQFF,TGTGCCAGCAGCCCCACAGGCTACAATGAGCAGTTCTTC
TRBD1,TRBV5-1,TRBJ2-3,-,CASSLRSRTGIGETQYF,TGCGCCAGCAGCCTACGATCCAGGACAGGGATCGGGGAGACGCAGTATTTT
-,TRBV20-1,TRBJ1-1,once,CSASRDTEAFF,TGCAGTGCTAGCAGGGATACTGAAGCTTTCTTT
TRBD2,TRBV6-6,TRBJ2-7,-,CASRYTSGRVSDEQYF,TGTGCCAGCAGGTACACTAGCGGGAGGGTCTCGGACGAGCAGTACTTC
-,TRBV15,TRBJ1-1,-,CATSRDNGVAEAFF,TGTGCCACCAGCAGAGATAACGGGGTCGCTGAAGCTTTCTTT
-,TRBV6-5,TRBJ2-7,-,CASSFTGRGTSYEQYF,TGTGCCAGCAGTTTCACAGGGAGGGGAACCTCCTACGAGCAGTACTTC
TRBD2,TRBV5-1,TRBJ2-3,-,CASSGREGWDTQYF,TGCGCCAGCAGTGGGCGGGAGGGCTGGGATACGCAGTATTTT
-,TRBV29-1,TRBJ1-1,-,CSVLKDRLPQEAFF,TGCAGCGTGCTTAAAGACCGACTCCCTCAAGAAGCTTTCTTT
-,TRBV5-4,TRBJ2-1,few,CASRTPGLYNEQFF,TGTGCCAGCAGAACCCCGGGACTCTACAATGAGCAGTTCTTC
-,TRBV2,TRBJ2-7,-,CASSGQGTTEQYF,TGTGCCAGCAGTGGGCAGGGTACAACCGAGCAGTACTTC
TRBD2,TRBV27,TRBJ2-3,-,CASKGGVGPGTSGSLGTDTQYF,TGTGCCAGCAAAGGGGGGGTCGGACCCGGGACTAGCGGGAGTTTGGGCACAGATACGCAGTATTTT
TRBD1,TRBV7-9,TRBJ2-7,-,CASSSGQETYEQYF,TGTGCCAGCAGCTCCGGACAGGAGACCTACGAGCAGTACTTC
TRBD1,TRBV6-5,TRBJ1-2,-,CASRPGQSYGYTF,TGTGCCAGCAGGCCGGGACAGTCCTATGGCTACACCTTC
-,TRBV4-2,TRBJ2-7,-,CASSQGGQDPYEQYF,TGTGCCAGCAGCCAAGGGGGGCAGGATCCATACGAGCAGTACTTC
-,TRBV5-1,TRBJ2-3,-,CASSLVQRGTDTQYF,TGCGCCAGCAGCTTGGTCCAGCGGGGCACAGATACGCAGTATTTT
-,TRBV6-5,TRBJ1-5,-,CASSSGDRSNQPQHF,TGTGCCAGCAGCTCAGGCGACAGGAGCAATCAGCCCCAGCATTTT
TRBD2,TRBV10-2,TRBJ2-1,-,CASRALLAGVPNEQFF,TGCGCCAGCAGGGCCCTACTAGCGGGAGTCCCAAATGAGCAGTTCTTC
TRBD1,TRBV29-1,TRBJ1-1,-,CSVQGTGEAFF,TGCAGCGTACAGGGGACGGGAGAAGCTTTCTTT
TRBD1,TRBV6-1,TRBJ1-5,-,CASSGGTGNQPQHF,TGTGCCAGCAGTGGGGGGACAGGGAATCAGCCCCAGCATTTT
TRBD1,TRBV2,TRBJ2-7,once,CASSEVMRTGLYEQYF,TGTGCCAGCAGTGAAGTGATGAGGACAGGGCTCTACGAGCAGTACTTC
TRBD2,TRBV18,TRBJ2-7,-,CASSPQSGSSYEQYF,TGTGCCAGCTCACCACAAAGCGGGAGCTCCTACGAGCAGTACTTC